Detailed here is one T cell receptor beta chain. This sample was taken from a study of technical replicates of blood from several donors. CDR3 length: 15 residues. Germline CDR1 SGHRS, CDR2 YFSETQ. V was cut by 3 bases and J by 7 bases, with 16 bases left in between. Measured with immunoSEQ multiplex PCR; TCRdb has only the in-frame clones, and not every one. This repertoire shows about 100,000 clones, almost 96% found once; its top ten account for approximately 0.22%. Sequenced material: T cells isolated from PBMCs. The TCR was taken from a human donor in good health. V gene TRBV5-1 combines with J gene TRBJ2-2; weak D call: TRBD2 (5 bases). The CDR3 nucleotides are TGCGCCAGCAGCTCAATGGGAGTGGGTGACGGGGAGCTGTTTTTT. Residues: CASSSMGVGDGELFF.